The rows below give T cell receptor beta chains drawn from one sample of a study of T-cell reconstitution after alpha-beta-depleted transplantation in children. TCRdb redid the calling of the PCR reads with MiXCR, one entry per CDR3 protein. The sample has around 400,000 distinct CDR3 sequences; 11% are singletons. The sequences come from PBMCs from the stem cell graft donor, collected from the stem cell graft. The receptors come from a human donor who donated a stem cell graft to a child with acute myeloid leukemia. The conserved cysteine and the conserved F or W are not part of the CDR3 here. Not all rows give a size; the values are once, few, many and, for expanded clones, a class.

TRBV5-1,many,TRBJ1-2,ASSPDPTGAVDYGYT
TRBV10-3,few,TRBJ1-4,AISVRGGNEKLF
TRBV7-3,.,TRBJ2-3,ASSQTGHSTDTQY
TRBV20-1,.,TRBJ1-2,SASPKTGSRGYT
TRBV5-1,many,TRBJ2-2,ASSLREADPTGELF
TRBV27,.,TRBJ1-3,ASSFPRQGDSGNTIY
TRBV6-2/TRBV6-3,many,TRBJ2-1,ASRSPYFEQF
TRBV11-2,.,TRBJ2-5,ASSNITLGDRVGETQY
TRBV2,many,TRBJ1-1,ASSGTGSTEAF
TRBV6-2/TRBV6-3,many,TRBJ2-1,ASSYRAGEGNEQF
TRBV19,few,TRBJ1-1,ASTPYGTTNTEAF
TRBV11-2,.,TRBJ2-5,ASNRGGGTSRETQY
TRBV5-6,few,TRBJ1-5,ASSFGGGLDQPQH
TRBV5-4,.,TRBJ2-3,ASSRPDRGDTQY
TRBV9,few,TRBJ1-3,ASSAGVGGNTIY
TRBV5-5,.,TRBJ2-7,ASSLYPSGQGTSDEQY
TRBV12-3/TRBV12-4,many,TRBJ1-2,ASTLGTDGYT
TRBV20-1,few,TRBJ2-1,SAQGLPVGNEQF
TRBV7-6,.,TRBJ2-3,ASRSTVGGSDTQY
TRBV7-6,.,TRBJ2-2,ASSFGTDTGELF
TRBV20-1,few,TRBJ1-1,SARDSGGGDPEAF
TRBV20-1,few,TRBJ2-7,SARDYAGTSDYEQY
TRBV6-5,few,TRBJ2-7,ASSYSGGAFFYEQY
TRBV20-1,medium-sized,TRBJ2-1,SAEQGNEQF
TRBV5-1,few,TRBJ2-5,ASSWGNAGQETQY
TRBV20-1,.,TRBJ2-5,SAHPPGRGGTQY
TRBV5-1,few,TRBJ2-7,ASSSLAGSTYEQY
TRBV5-1,.,TRBJ2-7,ASSSGTAFSYEQY
TRBV7-9,.,TRBJ2-1,ASSLQGLRSNEQF
TRBV5-1,many,TRBJ1-1,ASSRQGDTEAF
TRBV6-1,few,TRBJ1-1,ASSHRGPRGNTEAF
TRBV20-1,few,TRBJ2-3,SARVQSTDTQY
TRBV20-1,many,TRBJ1-2,SASPGNYGYT
TRBV5-1,few,TRBJ1-4,ASSLGIFGEKLF
TRBV9,.,TRBJ2-1,ASSVGASGNEQF
TRBV29-1,many,TRBJ2-1,SGDGQNLNEQF
TRBV7-2,many,TRBJ1-5,ASSLTVNQPQH
TRBV12-3/TRBV12-4,many,TRBJ1-2,ASSFDRNYGYT
TRBV9,many,TRBJ1-1,ASSVAQNTEAF
TRBV15,few,TRBJ2-1,ATSTPGTMDNEQF
TRBV19,few,TRBJ2-1,ASSTGPNEQF
TRBV7-2,few,TRBJ2-7,ASRVARSYEQY
TRBV12-3/TRBV12-4,few,TRBJ2-2,ASRKRGAFEDDGELF
TRBV12-3/TRBV12-4,many,TRBJ2-1,ASRVAGGSYNEQF
TRBV6-1,.,TRBJ1-1,ASRPGRQGRTNTEAF
TRBV20-1,many,TRBJ1-1,SASRSLGEAF
TRBV5-1,few,TRBJ1-5,ASSFMPIYSNQPQH
TRBV29-1,.,TRBJ2-3,SVEAGGSLTDTQY
TRBV11-2,few,TRBJ2-1,ASSPGISYNEQF
TRBV29-1,many,TRBJ1-1,SVVPGNTEAF
TRBV7-8,.,TRBJ2-2,ASSLIQQGYIAGELF
TRBV5-1,many,TRBJ2-2,ASSSTSGVGELF
TRBV20-1,many,TRBJ2-2,SAPKAGGNTGELF
TRBV29-1,many,TRBJ2-1,SAKTSGRGGEQF
TRBV4-3,.,TRBJ2-7,ASSQFRTGGSYEQY
TRBV6-5,few,TRBJ2-1,ASSYVSEHNYNEQF
TRBV12-3/TRBV12-4,many,TRBJ2-2,ASSFWGHLKAGELF
TRBV29-1,few,TRBJ2-3,SVVPRGTDTQY
TRBV6-5,few,TRBJ2-2,ASSYSGGLSGELF